This TCR beta chain was retrieved from a study of shared T cell receptors in the human thymus. This CDR3 spans 16 amino acids. Germline lookup yields CDR1 LNHDA and CDR2 SQIVND (reference sequence). V trimming: 5 bases; J trimming: 4 bases; junction bases outside the gene matches: 9. Method: immunoSEQ multiplex PCR; TCRdb's copy keeps in-frame clones and lacks some. The data show 500,000 to 750,000 clones, 88% seen once. These data were likewise used in another study, on human thymus T cells. From that report: Corrective surgery for congenital heart defects was being performed on the healthy Finnish infants who were the donors. Resections obtained during corrective heart surgery supplied the thymus tissue. Apparent bias marked the V and J gene usage of thymic and blood repertoires.

The sequencing input was thymocytes. The clonotype originates from a boy under two years old with a congenital heart defect. The chain joins TRBV19 to TRBJ2-2; 8 nucleotides align to TRBD1. The CDR3 here is CASSLRTGIGTGELFF. The CDR3 DNA sequence: TGTGCCAGTAGTCTCCGGACAGGGATAGGCACCGGGGAGCTGTTTTTT.